Sequencing of this T cell receptor (beta chain) was carried out in a study of tumor-infiltrating lymphocytes in primary liver carcinoma. Across the whole study: Spanning 30 to 69 years of age, the patients were men and women.

The germline V gene encodes CDR1 SGHAT and CDR2 FQNNGV. The CDR3 is 12 residues long, counting both termini. A primer in the constant region served to generate TCR beta cDNA from roughly 550 ng of total RNA. Researchers made the TCR beta libraries by running three nested multiplex PCR rounds with slightly modified ARM-PCR. The first two PCR rounds used TRBV1-TRBV30 primers with a Cbeta primer, 9 to 10 cycles each. TCRdb re-called the multiplex PCR reads through MiXCR, storing one row per CDR3 protein. This table holds 85,000 to 100,000 distinct CDR3 sequences, approximately 72% found once. This clonotype was recorded only once. Its antigen is unknown. The conserved final phenylalanine or tryptophan is absent from the CDR3, which likely points to a read error. The DNA is omitted, as the CDR3 cannot be located on it reliably, and the CDR3 follows TCRdb's listing. It was from about 19-30 mg of unsorted bulk tissue that RNA and DNA were co-extracted. The patients carried chronic HBV infection and had received no treatment.

General observations from the study: Tumor region pairs showed greater overlap than either tumor-adjacent or tumor-blood pairs did. A significantly higher top-250-clone fraction was found in tumors than in blood (p = 0.039).

The TCR originated in a man in his forties or fifties with primary liver carcinoma and hepatitis B virus infection. The sequenced sample consisted of tumor-adjacent normal liver tissue. The chain uses TRBV11-2 and TRBJ1-1; the table assigns TRBD1, which was not confirmed against the DNA. CDR3: CASSHTGTEAFS.